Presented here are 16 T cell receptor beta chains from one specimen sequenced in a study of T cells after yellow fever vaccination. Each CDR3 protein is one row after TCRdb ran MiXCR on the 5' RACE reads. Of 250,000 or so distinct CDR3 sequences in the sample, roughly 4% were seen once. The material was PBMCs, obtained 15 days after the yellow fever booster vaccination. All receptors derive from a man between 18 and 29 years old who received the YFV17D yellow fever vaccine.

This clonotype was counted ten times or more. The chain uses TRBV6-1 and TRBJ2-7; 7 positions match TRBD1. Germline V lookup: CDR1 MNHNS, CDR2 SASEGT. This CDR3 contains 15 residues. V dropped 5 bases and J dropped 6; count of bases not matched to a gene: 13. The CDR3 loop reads CASSPQSTGKSEQYV. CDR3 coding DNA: TGTGCCAGCAGTCCCCAGTCGACAGGGAAAAGCGAGCAGTACGTC.

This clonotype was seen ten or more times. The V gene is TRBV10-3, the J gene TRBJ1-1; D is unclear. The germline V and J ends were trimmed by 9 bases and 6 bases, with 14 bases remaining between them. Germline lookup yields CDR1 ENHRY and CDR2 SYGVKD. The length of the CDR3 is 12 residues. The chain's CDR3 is CAIGLPGAEAFF. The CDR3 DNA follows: TGTGCCATTGGACTCCCGGGTGCTGAAGCTTTCTTT.

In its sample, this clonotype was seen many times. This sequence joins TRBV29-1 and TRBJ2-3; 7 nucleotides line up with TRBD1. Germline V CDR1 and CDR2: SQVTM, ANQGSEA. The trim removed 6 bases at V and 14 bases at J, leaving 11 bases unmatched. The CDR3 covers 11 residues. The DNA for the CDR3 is TGCAGCGTGACCCTCGGGACAGTGCCGTATTTT. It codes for CSVTLGTVPYF.

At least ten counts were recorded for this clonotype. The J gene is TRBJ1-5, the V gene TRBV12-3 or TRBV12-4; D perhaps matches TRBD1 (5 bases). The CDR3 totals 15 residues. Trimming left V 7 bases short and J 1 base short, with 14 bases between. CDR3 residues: CASTQGVPSNQPQHF. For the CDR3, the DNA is TGTGCCAGCACCCAAGGGGTCCCAAGCAATCAGCCCCAGCATTTT.

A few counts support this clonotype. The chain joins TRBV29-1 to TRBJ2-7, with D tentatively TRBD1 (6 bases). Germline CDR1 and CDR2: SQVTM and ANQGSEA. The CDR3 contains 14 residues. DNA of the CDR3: TGCAGCGTTGAAGGGCAGGGAAGAGTGGGGGCGCTGGGCGTC. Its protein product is CSVEGQGRVGALGV.

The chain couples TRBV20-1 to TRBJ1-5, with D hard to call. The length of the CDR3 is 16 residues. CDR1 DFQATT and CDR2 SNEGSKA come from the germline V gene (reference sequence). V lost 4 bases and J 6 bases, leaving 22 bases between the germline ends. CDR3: CSATPEWGGIGQPQHF. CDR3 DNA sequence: TGCAGTGCTACCCCCGAATGGGGAGGTATTGGTCAGCCCCAGCATTTT.

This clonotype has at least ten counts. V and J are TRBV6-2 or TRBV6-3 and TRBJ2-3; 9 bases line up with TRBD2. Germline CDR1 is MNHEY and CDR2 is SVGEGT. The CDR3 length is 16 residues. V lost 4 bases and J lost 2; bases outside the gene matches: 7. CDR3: CASSSKTSGLTDTQYF. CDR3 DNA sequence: TGTGCCAGCAGTTCCAAGACTAGCGGACTCACAGATACGCAGTATTTT.

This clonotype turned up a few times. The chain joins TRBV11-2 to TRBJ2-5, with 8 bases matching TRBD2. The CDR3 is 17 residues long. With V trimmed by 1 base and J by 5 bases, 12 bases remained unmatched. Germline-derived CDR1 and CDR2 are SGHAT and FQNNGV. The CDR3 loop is CASSLGSRGGLAETQYF. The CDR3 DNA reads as TGTGCCAGCAGCTTAGGTAGCCGGGGGGGCCTAGCGGAGACCCAGTACTTC.

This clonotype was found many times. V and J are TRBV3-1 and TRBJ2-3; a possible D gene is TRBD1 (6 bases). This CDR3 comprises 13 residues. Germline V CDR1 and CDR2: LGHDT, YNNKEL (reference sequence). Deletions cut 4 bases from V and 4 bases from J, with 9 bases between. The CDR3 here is CASSPSGADTQYF. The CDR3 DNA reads TGTGCCAGCAGCCCCTCAGGGGCAGATACGCAGTATTTT.

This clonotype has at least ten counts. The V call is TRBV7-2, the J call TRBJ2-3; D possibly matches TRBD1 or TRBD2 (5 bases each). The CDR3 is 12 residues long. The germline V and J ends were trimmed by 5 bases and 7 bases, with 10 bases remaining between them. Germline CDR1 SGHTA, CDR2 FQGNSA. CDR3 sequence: CASSRGGYTQYF. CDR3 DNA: TGTGCCAGCAGCCGGGGCGGATATACGCAGTATTTT.

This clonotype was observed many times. The CDR3 spells CASSPTFSGGGYEQYF. The DNA for the CDR3 is TGCGCCAGCAGCCCGACCTTTAGCGGGGGAGGCTACGAGCAGTACTTC. V is TRBV5-1 and J is TRBJ2-7; 9 bases are a match to TRBD2. Germline CDR1 SGHRS, CDR2 YFSETQ. V shed 4 bases and J 3 bases; nucleotides not matched to a gene: 11. The CDR3 is made up of 16 amino acids.

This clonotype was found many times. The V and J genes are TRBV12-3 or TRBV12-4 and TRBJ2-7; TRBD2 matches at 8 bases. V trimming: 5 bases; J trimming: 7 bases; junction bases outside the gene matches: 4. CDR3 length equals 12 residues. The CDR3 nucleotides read TGTGCCAGCAGTGAGGCGGGAGGAGAGCAGTACTTC. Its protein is CASSEAGGEQYF.

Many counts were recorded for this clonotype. The CDR3 region is CASSLKGAYEQYF. Here the CDR3 DNA reads TGTGCCAGCAGTTTAAAGGGGGCCTACGAGCAGTACTTC. The chain carries TRBV12-3 or TRBV12-4 and TRBJ2-7; tentatively, D is TRBD1 (6 bases). The CDR3 sequence is 13 residues long. V was clipped by 2 bases and J by 2 bases, with 7 bases between them.

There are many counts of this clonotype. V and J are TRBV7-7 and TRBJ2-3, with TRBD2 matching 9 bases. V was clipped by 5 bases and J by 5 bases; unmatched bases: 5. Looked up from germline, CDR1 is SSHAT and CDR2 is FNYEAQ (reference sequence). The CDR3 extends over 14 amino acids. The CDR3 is CASSGGGAGDTQYF. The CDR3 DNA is TGTGCCAGCAGCGGCGGGGGGGCAGGAGATACGCAGTATTTT.

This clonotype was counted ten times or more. The CDR3 sequence: CASPFYYNEQFF. The CDR3 region has the DNA TGTGCCAGCCCTTTTTACTACAATGAGCAGTTCTTC. V gene TRBV18 combines with J gene TRBJ2-1; D remains ambiguous. CDR3 length equals 12 residues. Germline values: CDR1 KGHSH, CDR2 LQKENI. The V and J ends lost 8 bases and 3 bases respectively, with 8 bases between them.

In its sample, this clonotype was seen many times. DNA for the CDR3: TGCGCCAGCAGCCAAGATTGGACACCGGGGAATGAGCAGTTCTTC. It translates to CASSQDWTPGNEQFF. This chain uses TRBV4-3 with TRBJ2-1; D could derive from TRBD1 or TRBD2 (5 bases each). The CDR3 has 15 residues. Germline V gives CDR1 LGHNA, CDR2 YSLEER. V lost 0 bases and J lost 7, with 13 bases in between.